The 12 T cell receptor beta chains below were found in one sample sequenced in a study of T-cell memory formation after mild COVID-19. TCRdb reanalysed the 5' RACE reads using MiXCR and keeps one entry per CDR3 protein. This table holds roughly 100,000 distinct CDR3 sequences, over 13% found once. The sample consisted of PBMCs or a T cell subset sorted from them (not recorded which). Receptor source: a man aged 18 to 35 who had mild COVID-19 (a few samples of this study predate the infection). Cell type and time point are not known.

This clonotype was detected only a few times. The J gene is TRBJ2-3, the V gene TRBV7-8, with D perhaps matching TRBD2 (6 bases). This CDR3 has 16 residues. Per the germline V gene, CDR1 is SGHVS and CDR2 is FQNEAQ. V dropped 5 bases and J dropped 4 bases, with 19 bases sitting between them. Written as DNA, the CDR3 is TGTGCCAGCAGCGCAACGGCGGCGGGGAGGCCAGATACGCAGTATTTT. It translates to CASSATAAGRPDTQYF. The full variable domain, rest sourced from reference TRBV7-8 and TRBJ2-3, is GAGVSQSPRYKVAKRGQDVALRCDPISGHVSLFWYQQALGQGPEFLTYFQNEAQLDKSGLPSDRFFAERPEGSVSTLKIQRTQQEDSAVYLCASSATAAGRPDTQYFGPGTRLTVL.

The chain recombines TRBV15 with TRBJ2-1, with D possibly TRBD2 on 5 matching bases. This CDR3 contains 16 residues. Deletions cut 0 bases from V and 9 bases from J, with 18 bases between. Germline CDR1 and CDR2: LNHNV and YYDKDF (reference sequence). Here the CDR3 DNA reads TGTGCCACCAGCAGAGATAGCGCTAGCCTCCTAGGTGAGCAGTTCTTC. It translates to CATSRDSASLLGEQFF.

This clonotype showed up just a few times. V is TRBV4-1 and J is TRBJ2-7; 10 positions match TRBD1. This CDR3 region has 14 residues. Trimming cost V 3 bases and J 3 bases; bases outside gene matches: 2. Germline-derived CDR1 and CDR2 are MGHRA and YSYEKL. The CDR3 loop is CASSHRDRGYEQYF. Here the CDR3 DNA reads TGCGCCAGCAGCCACCGGGACAGGGGCTACGAGCAGTACTTC.

This clonotype was seen many times. V is TRBV29-1 and J is TRBJ2-3, with D possibly matching TRBD2 (6 bases). The V end was cut by 7 bases, the J end by 2 bases, with 16 bases between. CDR1 is SQVTM, CDR2 ANQGSEA, per germline. The CDR3 is 14 residues long. This chain's CDR3 is CSAQLGTYTDTQYF. In DNA form, the CDR3 reads TGCAGCGCCCAACTGGGGACTTACACAGATACGCAGTATTTT.

CDR3 nucleotide sequence: TGTGCCAGCAGTTACGTTACTGAAGCTTTCTTT. This translates into CASSYVTEAFF. The V gene is TRBV7-9, the J gene TRBJ1-1, with D unresolved. CDR1 and CDR2 from the germline V gene are SEHNR and FQNEAQ (reference sequence). Trimming stripped 6 bases from V and 5 bases from J, with 7 bases between. The CDR3 is made up of 11 amino acids.

There are a few counts of this clonotype. Written as DNA, the CDR3 is TGTGCCAGCAGCGTAGACGGGGAACCAGACTATGGCTACACCTTC. Translated: CASSVDGEPDYGYTF. The genes are TRBV9 and TRBJ1-2; D ambiguous. From germline, CDR1 is SGDLS and CDR2 YYNGEE. The CDR3 has 15 residues. Trimming took off 0 bases at V and 3 bases at J, with 12 bases between the two ends. The full variable domain, rest sourced from reference TRBV9 and TRBJ1-2, is DSGVTQTPKHLITATGQRVTLRCSPRSGDLSVYWYQQSLDQGLQFLIQYYNGEERAKGNILERFSAQQFPDLHSELNLSSLELGDSALYFCASSVDGEPDYGYTFGSGTRLTVV.

The chain carries TRBV4-1 and TRBJ2-7; D might be TRBD2 (5 bases). From germline, CDR1 is MGHRA and CDR2 YSYEKL. Trimming took off 0 bases at V and 2 bases at J, with 8 bases between the two ends. The CDR3 has 14 residues. The CDR3 DNA is TGCGCCAGCAGCCAAGATCCCGGGACCTACGAGCAGTACGTC. It encodes CASSQDPGTYEQYV.

In this sample, this clonotype turned up a few times. The rearrangement uses TRBV6-2 or TRBV6-3 and TRBJ2-5, with a possible D match to TRBD1 (6 bases). CDR3 size: 14 residues. CDR1 and CDR2 (germline): MNHEY, SVGEGT. Trimming cost V 7 bases and J 5 bases, with 17 bases left between them. The CDR3 loop is CASTQLGGWETQYF. For the CDR3, the DNA is TGTGCCAGCACCCAGCTAGGGGGTTGGGAGACCCAGTACTTC.

In this sample, this clonotype turned up a few times. This chain links TRBV12-3 or TRBV12-4 with TRBJ1-2; TRBD1 might be the D (5 bases). V was clipped by 5 bases and J by 0 bases, with 10 bases between them. The CDR3 covers 14 residues. CDR3 coding DNA: TGTGCCAGCAGTGATTCGACAGCTAACTATGGCTACACCTTC. Translating it yields CASSDSTANYGYTF.

There are a few counts of this clonotype. The chain links TRBV7-8 to TRBJ2-7; D unclear. Trimming cost V 5 bases and J 4 bases, with 12 bases left between them. The CDR3 is made up of 13 amino acids. The germline V gene has CDR1 SGHVS and CDR2 FQNEAQ. The chain's CDR3 is CASSPVSVYEQYV. As DNA, the CDR3 is TGTGCCAGCAGCCCGGTGTCCGTGTACGAGCAGTACGTC.

The gene calls are TRBV7-6 and TRBJ2-2; D not resolved. V was clipped by 2 bases and J by 0 bases, with 4 bases between them. The germline CDR1 and CDR2 sequences are SGHVS and FNYEAQ. CDR3 length: 14 residues. The CDR3 is CASSLIANTGELFF. The CDR3 region has the DNA TGTGCCAGCAGCTTAATCGCGAACACCGGGGAGCTGTTTTTT.

This clonotype showed up many times. The chain joins TRBV2 to TRBJ2-7; 10 nucleotides match TRBD1. Losses at the gene ends were 6 bases for V and 3 bases for J; bases not matched to a gene: 2. From germline, CDR1 is SNHLY and CDR2 FYNNEI. CDR3 size: 13 residues. CDR3 coding DNA: TGTGCCAGCAGGGGACAGGGGAGCTACGAGCAGTACTTC. It translates to CASRGQGSYEQYF.